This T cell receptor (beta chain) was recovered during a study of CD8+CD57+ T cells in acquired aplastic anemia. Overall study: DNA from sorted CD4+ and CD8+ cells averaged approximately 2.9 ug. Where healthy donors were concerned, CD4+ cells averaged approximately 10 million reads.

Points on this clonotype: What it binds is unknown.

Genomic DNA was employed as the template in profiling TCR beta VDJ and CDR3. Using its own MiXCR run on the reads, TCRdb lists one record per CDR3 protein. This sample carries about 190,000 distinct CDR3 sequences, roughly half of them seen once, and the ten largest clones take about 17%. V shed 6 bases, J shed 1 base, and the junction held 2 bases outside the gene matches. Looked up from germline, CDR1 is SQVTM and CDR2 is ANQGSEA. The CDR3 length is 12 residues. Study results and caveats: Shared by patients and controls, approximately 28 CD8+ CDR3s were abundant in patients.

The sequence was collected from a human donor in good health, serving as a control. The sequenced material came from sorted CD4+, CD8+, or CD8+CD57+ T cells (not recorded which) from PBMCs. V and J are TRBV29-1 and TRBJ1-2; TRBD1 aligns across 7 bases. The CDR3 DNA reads TGCAGCGTCGACAGGGATAACTATGGCTACACCTTC. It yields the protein CSVDRDNYGYTF.